What follows are 3 T cell receptor beta chains derived from one specimen sequenced in a study of cytomegalovirus exposure and HLA in healthy donors. In the PCR, 60 Vbeta and 13 Jbeta primers were used. Some clones are missing from TCRdb's copy, which holds only in-frame ones; the method was immunoSEQ multiplex PCR. The sample shows roughly 180,000 clones, roughly 80% of them seen only once. The sample was PBMCs. The receptors here all came from a man between 25 and 39 years old in good health and CMV-seronegative.

V and J are TRBV27 and TRBJ2-2; D not resolved. Trimming pared 7 bases from V and 3 bases from J, leaving 21 bases between. Germline CDR1 and CDR2: MNHEY and SMNVEV (reference sequence). This CDR3 spans 17 amino acids. CDR3 residues: CASTLRVVADYTGELFF. CDR3 coding DNA: TGTGCCAGCACCTTAAGAGTTGTGGCAGACTACACCGGGGAGCTGTTTTTT.

J is TRBJ2-7 and V is TRBV5-6, with D unresolved. This CDR3 is built from 14 residues. CDR1 and CDR2 from the germline V gene are SGHDT and YYEEEE. Trimming shortened V by 4 bases and J by 5 bases, and 16 bases separated the two germline ends. CDR3 loop: CASSPVGMGNEQYF. CDR3 sequence (DNA): TGTGCCAGCAGCCCCGTGGGTATGGGCAACGAGCAGTACTTC.

The chain joins TRBV5-6 to TRBJ2-3; 7 positions match TRBD2. V dropped 0 bases and J dropped 0; count of bases not matched to a gene: 4. The germline CDR1 and CDR2 sequences are SGHDT and YYEEEE. The CDR3 is 16 residues long. CDR3 protein: CASSLVGGSSTDTQYF. CDR3 nucleotides: TGTGCCAGCAGCTTGGTCGGGGGGTCCAGCACAGATACGCAGTATTTT.